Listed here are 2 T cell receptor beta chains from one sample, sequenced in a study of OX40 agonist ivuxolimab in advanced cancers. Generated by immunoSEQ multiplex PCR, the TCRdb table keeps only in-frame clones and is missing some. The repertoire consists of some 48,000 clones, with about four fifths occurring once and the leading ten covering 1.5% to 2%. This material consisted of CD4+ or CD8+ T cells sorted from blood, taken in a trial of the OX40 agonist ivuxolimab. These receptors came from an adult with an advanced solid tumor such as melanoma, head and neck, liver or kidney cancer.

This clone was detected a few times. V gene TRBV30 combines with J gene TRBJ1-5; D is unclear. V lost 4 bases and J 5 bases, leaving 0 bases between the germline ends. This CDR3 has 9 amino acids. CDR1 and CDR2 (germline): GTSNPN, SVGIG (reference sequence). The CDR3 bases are TGTGCCTGGAATCAGCCCCAGCATTTT. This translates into CAWNQPQHF.

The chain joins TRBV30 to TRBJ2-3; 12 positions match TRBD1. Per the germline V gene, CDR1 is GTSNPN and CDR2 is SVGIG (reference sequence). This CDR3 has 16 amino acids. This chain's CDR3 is CASTRDRGRSTDTQYF. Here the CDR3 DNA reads TGTGCATCAACCCGGGACAGGGGGCGAAGCACAGATACGCAGTATTTT.